This is a list of T cell receptor beta chains from one sample in a study of lymphopenia after photon versus proton radiotherapy. Only in-frame clones appear in the TCRdb table, and some are missing; sequencing was by immunoSEQ multiplex PCR. Among tens of thousands of clones, 65% to 85% were seen once, and the ten largest hold around 1.9%. Sequenced here: peripheral blood, sampled from a patient treated with proton-based radiotherapy. These receptors were collected from a man aged 60 to 69 with pancreatic cancer. CDR3s include the opening cysteine and the closing phenylalanine or tryptophan. D genes are given only for firm matches. Not all rows give a size; the values are once, few, many and, for expanded clones, a class.

>NA|TRBV7-6|TRBJ2-2|NA
CASSSQGNTGELFF
TGTGCCAGCAGCTCACAGGGGAACACCGGGGAGCTGTTTTTT
>NA|TRBV5-4|TRBJ1-1|NA
CASSLVGVAGKEAFF
TGTGCCAGCAGCTTGGTCGGGGTAGCTGGAAAAGAGGCTTTCTTT
>NA|TRBV9|TRBJ1-3|NA
CASSASGAISGNTIYF
TGTGCCAGCAGCGCTTCAGGGGCGATCTCTGGAAACACCATATATTTT
>once|TRBV29-1|TRBJ2-1|TRBD2
CSYGRGDGGEQFF
TGCTCCTATGGCCGCGGGGACGGGGGGGAGCAGTTCTTC
>NA|TRBV7-9|TRBJ1-5|NA
CASSLTDSNQPQHF
TGTGCCAGCAGCTTAACGGACAGCAATCAGCCCCAGCATTTT
>once|TRBV18|TRBJ2-1|NA
CASSKRTATTYNEQFF
TGTGCCAGCTCAAAGAGGACAGCTACTACCTACAATGAGCAGTTCTTC
>NA|TRBV7-2|TRBJ2-7|NA
CASSLGPSEQYF
TGTGCCAGCAGCTTAGGCCCCAGCGAGCAGTACTTC
>NA|TRBV9|TRBJ1-1|NA
CASSVGAGRGEANTEAFF
TGTGCCAGCAGCGTAGGTGCAGGGAGAGGGGAAGCTAACACTGAAGCTTTCTTT
>NA|TRBV27|TRBJ1-5|NA
CASSYSNQPQHF
TGTGCCAGCAGTTACAGCAATCAGCCCCAGCATTTT
>NA|TRBV5-6|TRBJ2-3|NA
CASRSYGRGSTDTQYF
TGTGCCAGCAGGTCTTATGGTCGGGGCAGCACAGATACGCAGTATTTT
>NA|TRBV6-1|TRBJ2-7|NA
CASSEKLGPILYEQYF
TGTGCCAGCAGTGAAAAATTAGGCCCAATATTATACGAGCAGTACTTC
>NA|TRBV5-1|TRBJ2-3|NA
CASSFGGLSTDTQYF
TGCGCCAGCAGCTTTGGCGGGCTTAGCACAGATACGCAGTATTTT
>NA|TRBV4-1|TRBJ2-5|NA
CASSQGSQETQYF
TGCGCCAGCAGCCAAGGGAGCCAAGAGACCCAGTACTTC
>NA|TRBV14|TRBJ1-1|NA
CASSQAGMNTEAFF
TGTGCCAGCAGCCAAGCTGGCATGAACACTGAAGCTTTCTTT
>NA|TRBV28|TRBJ2-7|NA
CASSLYSRGALYEQYF
TGTGCCAGCAGTTTATACTCCAGAGGGGCCCTCTACGAGCAGTACTTC
>NA|TRBV28|TRBJ2-1|TRBD2
CASSPVAGGGYNEQFF
TGTGCCAGCAGTCCCGTGGCGGGAGGGGGCTACAATGAGCAGTTCTTC
>few|TRBV15|TRBJ1-2|NA
CATSRDGISGGYTF
TGTGCCACCAGCAGAGATGGGATCTCTGGGGGCTACACCTTC
>NA|TRBV4-1|TRBJ2-2|NA
CASSQDPWENTGELFF
TGCGCCAGCAGCCAAGATCCGTGGGAGAACACCGGGGAGCTGTTTTTT
>NA|TRBV5-4|TRBJ2-3|TRBD2
CASLTSGVDTQYF
TGTGCCAGCCTTACTAGCGGGGTAGATACGCAGTATTTT
>NA|TRBV7-9|TRBJ2-7|NA
CASSLANEQYF
TGTGCCAGCAGCTTAGCGAACGAGCAGTACTTC
>NA|TRBV7-3|TRBJ2-7|NA
CASSLNAPGLGEQYF
TGTGCCAGCAGCTTAAATGCTCCCGGCCTAGGCGAGCAGTACTTC
>once|TRBV11-2|TRBJ1-1|NA
CASSPRDMNTEAFF
TGTGCCAGCAGCCCCCGGGACATGAACACTGAAGCTTTCTTT
>NA|TRBV1|TRBJ2-2|NA
CTSSQPGQRNTGELFF
TGCACCAGCAGCCAGCCGGGACAGAGGAACACCGGGGAGCTGTTTTTT
>once|TRBV7-9|TRBJ1-1|NA
CASSLGRTNTEAFF
TGTGCCAGCAGCTTAGGCCGGACGAACACTGAAGCTTTCTTT
>NA|TRBV19|TRBJ1-1|NA
CASSVRDRSTEAFF
TGTGCCAGTAGTGTGAGGGATCGGAGCACTGAAGCTTTCTTT
>few|TRBV7-2|TRBJ2-2|NA
CASRFGGINTGELFF
TGTGCCAGCAGGTTTGGGGGGATAAACACCGGGGAGCTGTTTTTT
>once|TRBV6-4|TRBJ2-3|TRBD2
CASSPLAGGRTDTQYF
TGTGCCAGCAGTCCCCTAGCGGGAGGGCGCACAGATACGCAGTATTTT
>NA|TRBV5-6|TRBJ1-3|NA
CASSPPRGNTIYF
TGTGCCAGCAGCCCCCCGCGAGGAAACACCATATATTTT
>NA|TRBV6-5|TRBJ2-7|NA
CASSTTGTYEQYF
TGTGCCAGCAGTACGACAGGTACCTACGAGCAGTACTTC
>NA|TRBV28|TRBJ1-1|NA
CASSAPGLNTEAFF
TGTGCCAGCAGTGCACCGGGTCTGAACACTGAAGCTTTCTTT
>NA|TRBV27|TRBJ1-4|NA
CASNWGMETNEKLFF
TGTGCCAGCAATTGGGGGATGGAAACTAATGAAAAACTGTTTTTT
>few|TRBV2|TRBJ2-2|TRBD1
CASILGQVTGELFF
TGTGCCAGCATACTCGGACAGGTCACCGGGGAGCTGTTTTTT
>NA|TRBV18|TRBJ2-1|NA
CASSGKRREQFF
TGTGCCAGCTCGGGCAAAAGGAGGGAGCAGTTCTTC
>NA|TRBV6-1|TRBJ2-1|NA
CASSEGRGPVRNEQFF
TGTGCCAGCAGTGAAGGACGGGGTCCCGTCAGAAATGAGCAGTTCTTC
>once|TRBV7-8|TRBJ2-2|NA
CASSSDSIRNTGELFF
TGTGCCAGCAGCTCCGACTCGATAAGAAACACCGGGGAGCTGTTTTTT
>once|TRBV18|TRBJ2-7|TRBD2
CASSPNGLAGGGEQYF
TGTGCCAGCTCACCAAACGGACTAGCGGGAGGGGGCGAGCAGTACTTC
>NA|TRBV11-1|TRBJ2-7|NA
CASSLTVTLLGVRYEQYF
TGTGCCAGCAGCCTTACCGTGACTCTTTTGGGAGTCCGCTACGAGCAGTACTTC
>NA|TRBV27|TRBJ2-1|NA
CASSFWIHNEQFF
TGTGCCAGCAGTTTCTGGATCCACAATGAGCAGTTCTTC
>NA|TRBV18|TRBJ2-5|TRBD1
CASSPGGTGEETQYF
TGTGCCAGCTCACCGGGCGGCACAGGGGAGGAGACCCAGTACTTC
>NA|TRBV5-1|TRBJ2-1|NA
CASSLAQSNEQFF
TGCGCCAGCAGCTTGGCCCAGTCCAATGAGCAGTTCTTC
>NA|TRBV11-2|TRBJ2-7|NA
CASSGLGASDEQYF
TGTGCCAGCAGCGGCCTGGGGGCGAGCGACGAGCAGTACTTC
>once|TRBV7-2|TRBJ1-2|NA
CASSLESNRAGDGYTF
TGTGCCAGCAGCTTAGAATCGAACAGGGCAGGGGATGGCTACACCTTC
>NA|TRBV18|TRBJ1-4|TRBD1
CASSQGQGASTNEKLFF
TGTGCCAGCTCACAGGGACAGGGGGCTTCGACTAATGAAAAACTGTTTTTT
>NA|TRBV9|TRBJ2-1|NA
CASSVEVTNNEQFF
TGTGCCAGCAGCGTAGAAGTAACAAACAATGAGCAGTTCTTC
>NA|TRBV27|TRBJ1-5|TRBD1
CASSSQGGSLSNQPQHF
TGTGCCAGCAGTTCCCAGGGGGGCAGCCTGTCCAATCAGCCCCAGCATTTT